This T cell receptor beta chain appears in the sequencing data of a study of blood T cells in healthy people across ages. Each sample yielded at least 6 million isolated PBMCs. Using a J-beta primer mix together with a sample-barcoded 5' primer, a second PCR was run for about 7 to 12 cycles. MiXCR, run by TCRdb on the 5' RACE reads, gives a single entry per CDR3 protein. The sample has about 1 million distinct CDR3 sequences; approximately 25% are singletons. CDR1 is SNHLY, CDR2 FYNNEI, per germline. With 10 bases clipped from V and 5 bases from J, the junction kept 6 bases outside the gene matches. The CDR3 runs 13 residues. This same sample was also taken into another study, of T cells of mothers and their children.

This chain connects TRBV2 to TRBJ2-1, with 9 positions matching TRBD2. The TCR sequence derives from a girl aged 2 to 10 in good health. Sequences were obtained from blood. The CDR3 spells CATQGLAHNEQFF. The CDR3 nucleotides read TGTGCCACCCAAGGACTAGCGCACAATGAGCAGTTCTTC.